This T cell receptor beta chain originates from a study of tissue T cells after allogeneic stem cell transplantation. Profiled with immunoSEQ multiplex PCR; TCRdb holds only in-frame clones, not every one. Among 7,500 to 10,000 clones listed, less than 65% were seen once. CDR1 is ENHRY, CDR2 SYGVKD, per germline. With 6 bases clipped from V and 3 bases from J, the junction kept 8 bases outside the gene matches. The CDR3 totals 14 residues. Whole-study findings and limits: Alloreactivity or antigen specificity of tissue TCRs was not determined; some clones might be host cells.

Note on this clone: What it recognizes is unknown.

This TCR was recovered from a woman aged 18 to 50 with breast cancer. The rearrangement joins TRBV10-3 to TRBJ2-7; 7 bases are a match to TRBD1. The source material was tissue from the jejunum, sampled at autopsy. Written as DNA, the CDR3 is TGTGCCATCAGACAGGGACAGCCCCGCTACGAGCAGTACTTC. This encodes CAIRQGQPRYEQYF.